This is a list of T cell receptor beta chains from one sample in a study of naive CD8 T cells in extremely preterm neonates. Profiled with immunoSEQ multiplex PCR; TCRdb holds only in-frame clones, not every one. The sample shows approximately 7,000 clones, under 98% of them seen only once. The sequencing input was naive CD8+ T cells from blood. The receptors shown here come from a human donor in good health. Each CDR3 is given without its conserved first and last residue. D genes are given only for firm matches. The listing skips clone size in some rows; elsewhere it reads once, few, many or a size class.

TRBJ1-2	TRBV5-1	TRBD1	.	ASSLRDRAISGYT
TRBJ2-3	TRBV19	TRBD2	.	ASRTSGVIGTDTQY
TRBJ1-1	TRBV19	.	.	ASSIGEAFPEAF
TRBJ1-1	TRBV7-9	TRBD1	.	ASSLGTAYTEAF
TRBJ2-7	TRBV27	TRBD2	few	ASSYTSGGYEQY
TRBJ2-7	TRBV19	.	.	ASSAGQSYEQY
TRBJ1-2	TRBV19	.	.	ASSPDWYGYT
TRBJ2-3	TRBV27	TRBD2	.	ASSASTSGGADTQY
TRBJ2-1	TRBV4-2	.	.	ASSLTPSSYNEQF
TRBJ1-5	TRBV15	TRBD1	.	ATSRDGTGVQPQH
TRBJ1-1	TRBV19	.	.	ASSIVIGGTEAF
TRBJ1-6	TRBV9	.	.	ASSVYLSSSSPLH
TRBJ2-7	TRBV5-5	.	.	ASSTGQGTRSYEQY
TRBJ1-1	TRBV5-4	.	once	ASSPGHSNTEAF
TRBJ1-1	TRBV7-9	.	.	ASSLLTVNTEAF
TRBJ2-2	TRBV6-5	TRBD2	.	ASSRRGDDGELF
TRBJ2-7	TRBV5-6	.	.	ASSLGPEGGYEQY
TRBJ1-2	TRBV28	.	.	ASSLIPGANYGYT
TRBJ2-7	TRBV9	TRBD2	.	ASSPTSGGAKYEQY
TRBJ1-5	TRBV11-2	.	.	ASSLDEGGYQPQH
TRBJ1-1	TRBV2	.	.	AFLQGGTEAF
TRBJ1-1	TRBV6-1	TRBD1	.	ASSPLQGGTEAF
TRBJ2-7	TRBV28	TRBD1	.	ASSLMPGTGTYEQY
TRBJ2-7	TRBV7-3	.	.	ASSLGMGSYEQY
TRBJ1-2	TRBV4-1	TRBD1	.	ASSQVPGQDYGYT